This passage covers 21 T cell receptor beta chains from one sample sequenced in a study of blood T cells in healthy people across ages. A second roughly 7 to 11 cycle PCR used barcoded and J-beta primers. Each CDR3 protein gets one entry after TCRdb re-called the 5' RACE reads with MiXCR. The table records roughly 570,000 distinct CDR3 sequences, 27% of them present only once. The sequenced material came from blood. These TCRs come from a woman between 70 and 85 years old in good health.

The chain recombines TRBV25-1 with TRBJ1-6, with TRBD1 matching over 10 bases. V lost 3 bases to trimming and J lost 14 bases; unmatched junction nucleotides: 7. The length of the CDR3 is 14 residues. Germline CDR1 MGHDK, CDR2 SYGVNS. CDR3 amino acids: CASSETGGRGSLHF. The CDR3 DNA follows: TGTGCCAGCAGTGAGACAGGGGGCAGGGGGTCCCTCCACTTT.

This clonotype was seen a few times. CDR3 in DNA: TGTGCCAGCAGAGAGGGACTCTACGAGCAGTACTTC. It is translated as CASREGLYEQYF. The chain combines TRBV2 with TRBJ2-5; possible D gene TRBD2, 6 bases. The end of the DNA aligns better with TRBJ2-7, so the J call may be wrong. Germline loops: CDR1 SNHLY, CDR2 FYNNEI. CDR3 length: 12 amino acids.

In its sample, this clonotype was seen a few times. The CDR3 region is CASSADYSNQPQHF. CDR3 nucleotides: TGTGCCAGCAGCGCCGATTATAGCAATCAGCCCCAGCATTTT. The gene calls are TRBV11-2 and TRBJ1-5; no definite D call. The V gene's germline CDR1 is SGHAT and CDR2 FQNNGV. The CDR3 is 14 amino acids. V lost 5 bases and J lost 0, with 8 bases in between. The full variable domain, rest sourced from reference TRBV11-2 and TRBJ1-5, is EAGVAQSPRYKIIEKRQSVAFWCNPISGHATLYWYQQILGQGPKLLIQFQNNGVVDDSQLPKDRFSAERLKGVDSTLKIQPAKLEDSAVYLCASSADYSNQPQHFGDGTRLSIL.

At least ten counts were recorded for this clonotype. The rearrangement joins TRBV7-2 to TRBJ1-4, with D possibly being TRBD1 (5 bases). Trimming pared 0 bases from V and 6 bases from J, leaving 8 bases between. Germline V gene lookup returns CDR1 SGHTA and CDR2 FQGNSA. This CDR3 region has 14 residues. This CDR3 reads CASSLARADEKLFF. CDR3 nucleotide sequence: TGTGCCAGCAGCTTAGCCAGGGCGGATGAAAAACTGTTTTTT.

Note on this clonotype: The germline gene is not matched at one end of the junction; a read error may be the cause. The chain combines TRBV27 with TRBJ1-2; TRBD1 agrees at 8 bases. This CDR3 comprises 11 residues. Germline assignment: CDR1 MNHEY and CDR2 SMNVEV (reference sequence). CDR3 amino acids: CASQDRGGYAF. The CDR3 DNA reads TGTGCCAGCCAAGACAGGGGAGGCTACGCCTTC.

V gene TRBV30 combines with J gene TRBJ1-4; no definite D call. The CDR3 is made up of 12 amino acids. Germline V gene lookup returns CDR1 GTSNPN and CDR2 SVGIG (reference sequence). CDR3 coding DNA: TGTGTCGGACGGAAGGATAATGAAAAACTGTTTTTT. This gives the protein CVGRKDNEKLFF.

The chain recombines TRBV4-2 with TRBJ2-5; D uncertain. CDR1 is LGHNA and CDR2 is YNFKEQ in the germline V gene. CDR3 size: 12 residues. Trimming removed 0 bases at V and 7 bases at J, with 6 bases between. The CDR3, as DNA: TGTGCCAGCAGCCAAGATATGGGGACCCAGTACTTC. Amino acid sequence: CASSQDMGTQYF.

This clonotype was picked up a small number of times. The chain recombines TRBV7-8 with TRBJ2-7; weak D call: TRBD2 (6 bases). Germline V gives CDR1 SGHVS, CDR2 FQNEAQ. V was trimmed by 3 bases and J by 3 bases, leaving 12 bases between them. This CDR3 spans 14 amino acids. CDR3 protein: CASSLAGQYYEQYF. The CDR3 DNA reads as TGTGCCAGCAGCTTGGCGGGGCAGTACTACGAGCAGTACTTC.

This clonotype was detected only a few times. This chain joins TRBV6-5 and TRBJ2-2; D is undetermined. V dropped 6 bases and J dropped 0 bases, with 11 bases sitting between them. Germline loops: CDR1 MNHEY, CDR2 SVGAGI. The CDR3 is made up of 15 amino acids. CDR3: CASSNGRANTGELFF. CDR3 bases: TGTGCCAGCAGCAACGGACGGGCGAACACCGGGGAGCTGTTTTTT.

The rearrangement uses TRBV5-1 and TRBJ1-2; 10 nucleotides match TRBD1. The J segment lost 6 bases and the V segment lost 5 bases, leaving 13 bases of the junction unmatched. The CDR3 runs 16 residues. The germline gives CDR1 SGHRS, CDR2 YFSETQ. The CDR3 DNA reads TGCGCCAGCAGTTCCGGGACAGGGGTCTTTTCGGATGGCTACACCTTC. It encodes CASSSGTGVFSDGYTF.

This clonotype was detected only a few times. V gene TRBV30 combines with J gene TRBJ1-3, with D possibly matching TRBD1 (6 bases). Trimming took 4 bases from V and 4 from J, leaving 11 bases between them. Germline CDR1 is GTSNPN and CDR2 is SVGIG (reference sequence). This CDR3 comprises 13 residues. The CDR3 bases are TGTGCCTGGATTCGGACAGTAGGAAACACCATATATTTT. Translated, it gives CAWIRTVGNTIYF. The full variable domain, with the rest looked up from reference TRBV30 and TRBJ1-3, is SQTIHQWPATLVQPVGSPLSLECTVEGTSNPNLYWYRQAAGRGLQLLFYSVGIGQISSEVPQNLSASRPQDRQFILSSKKLLLSDSGFYLCAWIRTVGNTIYFGEGSWLTVV.

V is TRBV5-1 and J is TRBJ1-2; tentative D call: TRBD1 (5 bases). V was trimmed by 5 bases and J by 3 bases, leaving 8 bases between them. Germline CDR1 and CDR2: SGHRS and YFSETQ. This CDR3 spans 12 amino acids. This chain's CDR3 is CASRGTDYGYTF. In DNA form, the CDR3 reads TGCGCCAGCAGAGGGACGGACTATGGCTACACCTTC.

This chain joins TRBV6-6 and TRBJ1-2, with TRBD1 matching over 9 bases. V lost 8 bases, J lost 6 bases, and 4 bases stayed unmatched. This CDR3 contains 12 residues. The V gene's germline CDR1 is MNHNY and CDR2 SVGAGI (reference sequence). CDR3 protein: CASRDRDDGYTF. In nucleotides, the CDR3 is TGTGCCAGCCGGGACAGGGATGATGGCTACACCTTC.

V and J are TRBV10-2 and TRBJ2-5, with TRBD2 matching 9 bases. The CDR3 sequence is 15 residues long. Germline V CDR1 and CDR2: WSHSY, SAAADI. Unmatched junction bases numbered 9, after V lost 6 bases and J lost 4 bases. The CDR3 coding sequence is TGCGCCAGCAGACCCCCGGGACTAGCAGGAGAGACCCAGTACTTC. Amino acid sequence: CASRPPGLAGETQYF.

V and J are TRBV18 and TRBJ1-1; no clear D. The CDR3 has 13 residues. Trimming cost V 2 bases and J 4 bases, with 8 bases left between them. Germline CDR1 KGHSH, CDR2 LQKENI. CDR3 protein: CASSPGSATEAFF. The CDR3 coding sequence is TGTGCCAGCTCACCAGGGTCCGCCACTGAAGCTTTCTTT.

This clonotype was seen repeatedly, ten times or more. The chain carries TRBV4-2 and TRBJ2-5, with 7 bases matching TRBD2. This CDR3 is built from 15 residues. Germline V gene data show CDR1 as LGHNA and CDR2 as YNFKEQ. With 3 bases clipped from V and 2 bases from J, the junction kept 6 bases outside the gene matches. The CDR3 reads CASSQQRGLQETQYF. In nucleotides, the CDR3 is TGTGCCAGCAGCCAGCAGCGGGGACTACAAGAGACCCAGTACTTC.

The V gene is TRBV5-6, the J gene TRBJ1-5, with a weak D call TRBD1 (5 bases). The V and J ends lost 2 bases and 6 bases respectively, with 15 bases between them. The CDR3 sequence is 15 residues long. Germline V gives CDR1 SGHDT, CDR2 YYEEEE. The CDR3 here is CASSLRHTGGQPQHF. CDR3 coding DNA: TGTGCCAGCAGCTTAAGGCACACGGGGGGTCAGCCCCAGCATTTT.

The rearrangement joins TRBV5-1 to TRBJ1-5; D gene unclear. This CDR3 is 14 amino acids long. Looked up from germline, CDR1 is SGHRS and CDR2 is YFSETQ. Trimming removed 4 bases from V and 7 bases from J, with 15 bases in between. Here the CDR3 DNA reads TGCGCCAGCAGCCTACAACCAGACAAGCAGCCCCAGCATTTT. Translating gives CASSLQPDKQPQHF.

This clonotype has only a few counts. The chain couples TRBV3-1 to TRBJ2-1; 9 bases are a match to TRBD2. There are 15 residues in the CDR3. Germline V gives CDR1 LGHDT, CDR2 YNNKEL (reference sequence). J lost 6 bases, V lost 4 bases, and 7 bases had no gene match. The CDR3 loop is CASSRTTGLANEQFF. DNA for the CDR3: TGTGCCAGCAGCCGCACCACGGGACTAGCCAATGAGCAGTTCTTC.

The J gene is TRBJ2-6, the V gene TRBV20-1, with 10 nucleotides matching TRBD1. Trimming cost V 4 bases and J 4 bases; bases outside gene matches: 4. This CDR3 contains 15 residues. Germline CDR1 is DFQATT and CDR2 is SNEGSKA (reference sequence). The CDR3 DNA reads TGCAGTGCTATGGGACAGGGGCACGGGGCCAACGTCCTGACTTTC. It is translated as CSAMGQGHGANVLTF.

This clonotype turned up a few times. The V gene is TRBV6-6, the J gene TRBJ2-1; 9 bases align to TRBD2. Germline assignment: CDR1 MNHNY and CDR2 SVGAGI (reference sequence). Trimming removed 4 bases from V and 6 bases from J; junction bases left unmatched: 7. This CDR3 region has 15 residues. The CDR3: CASSFASGEFNEQFF. The CDR3 nucleotides are TGTGCCAGCAGTTTCGCTAGCGGGGAATTCAATGAGCAGTTCTTC.